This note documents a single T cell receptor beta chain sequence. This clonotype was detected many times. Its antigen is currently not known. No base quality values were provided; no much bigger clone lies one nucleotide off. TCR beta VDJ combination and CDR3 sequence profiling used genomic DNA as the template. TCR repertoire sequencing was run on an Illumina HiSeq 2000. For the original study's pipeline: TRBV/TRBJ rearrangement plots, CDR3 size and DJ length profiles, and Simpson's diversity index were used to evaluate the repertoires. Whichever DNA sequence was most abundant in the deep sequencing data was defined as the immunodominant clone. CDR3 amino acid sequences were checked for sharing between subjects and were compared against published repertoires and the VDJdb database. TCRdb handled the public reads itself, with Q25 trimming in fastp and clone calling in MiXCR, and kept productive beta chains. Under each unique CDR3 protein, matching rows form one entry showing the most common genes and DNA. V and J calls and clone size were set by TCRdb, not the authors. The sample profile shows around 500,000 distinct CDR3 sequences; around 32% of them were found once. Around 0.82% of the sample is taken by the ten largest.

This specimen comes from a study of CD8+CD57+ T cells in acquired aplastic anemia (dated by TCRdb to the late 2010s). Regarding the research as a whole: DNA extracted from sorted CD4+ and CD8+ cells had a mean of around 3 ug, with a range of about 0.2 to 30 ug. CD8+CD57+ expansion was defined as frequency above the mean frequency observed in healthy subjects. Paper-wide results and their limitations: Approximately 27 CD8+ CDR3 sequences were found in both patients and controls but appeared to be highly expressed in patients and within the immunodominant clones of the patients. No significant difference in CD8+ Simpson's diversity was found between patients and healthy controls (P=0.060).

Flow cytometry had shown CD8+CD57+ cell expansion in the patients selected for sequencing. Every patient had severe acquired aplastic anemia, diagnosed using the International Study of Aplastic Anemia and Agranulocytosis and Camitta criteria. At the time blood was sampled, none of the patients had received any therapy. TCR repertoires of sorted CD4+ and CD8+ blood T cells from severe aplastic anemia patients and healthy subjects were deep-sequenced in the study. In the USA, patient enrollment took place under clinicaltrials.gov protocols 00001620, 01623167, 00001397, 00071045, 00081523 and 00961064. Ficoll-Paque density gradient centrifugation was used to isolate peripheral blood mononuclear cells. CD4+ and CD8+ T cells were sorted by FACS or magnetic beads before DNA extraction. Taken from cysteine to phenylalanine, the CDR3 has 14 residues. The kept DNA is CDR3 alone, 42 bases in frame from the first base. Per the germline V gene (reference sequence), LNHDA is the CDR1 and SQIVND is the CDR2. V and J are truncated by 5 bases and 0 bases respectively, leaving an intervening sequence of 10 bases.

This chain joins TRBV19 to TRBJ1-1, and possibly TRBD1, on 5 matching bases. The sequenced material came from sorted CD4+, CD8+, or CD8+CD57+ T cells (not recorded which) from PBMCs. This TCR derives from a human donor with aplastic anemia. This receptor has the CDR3 CASSAGLVNTEAFF. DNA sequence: TGTGCCAGTAGTGCAGGGCTGGTGAACACTGAAGCTTTCTTT.